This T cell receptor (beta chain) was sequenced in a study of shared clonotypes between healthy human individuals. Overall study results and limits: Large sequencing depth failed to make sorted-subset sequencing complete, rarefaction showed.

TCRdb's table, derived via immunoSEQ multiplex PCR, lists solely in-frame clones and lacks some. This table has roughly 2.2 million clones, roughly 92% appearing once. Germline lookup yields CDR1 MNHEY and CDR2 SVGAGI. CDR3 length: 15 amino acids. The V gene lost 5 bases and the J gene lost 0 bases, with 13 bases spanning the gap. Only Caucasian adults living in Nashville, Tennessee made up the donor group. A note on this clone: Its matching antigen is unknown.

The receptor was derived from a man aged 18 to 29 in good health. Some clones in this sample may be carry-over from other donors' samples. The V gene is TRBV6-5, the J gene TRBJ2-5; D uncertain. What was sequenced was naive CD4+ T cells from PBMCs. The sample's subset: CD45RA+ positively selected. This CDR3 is CASSATPFNQETQYF. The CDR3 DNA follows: TGTGCCAGCAGTGCGACACCTTTCAACCAAGAGACCCAGTACTTC.